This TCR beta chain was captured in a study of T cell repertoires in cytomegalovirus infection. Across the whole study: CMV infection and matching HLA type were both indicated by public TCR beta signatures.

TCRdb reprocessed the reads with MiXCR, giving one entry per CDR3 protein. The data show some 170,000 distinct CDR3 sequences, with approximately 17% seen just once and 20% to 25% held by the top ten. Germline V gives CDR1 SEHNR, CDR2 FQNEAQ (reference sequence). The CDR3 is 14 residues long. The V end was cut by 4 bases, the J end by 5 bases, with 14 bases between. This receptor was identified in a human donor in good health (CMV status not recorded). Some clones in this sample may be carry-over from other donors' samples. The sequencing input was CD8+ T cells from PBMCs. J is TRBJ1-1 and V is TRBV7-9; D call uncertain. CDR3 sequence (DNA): TGTGCCAGCAGCTCAACGGGCTCGAGGACTGAAGCTTTCTTT. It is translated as CASSSTGSRTEAFF.